One and the same sample provided the 27 T cell receptor beta chains below, sequenced in a study of T cells in Graves' hyperthyroidism and ophthalmopathy. There were TCR beta CDR3 regions amplified from RNA transcripts. HTBI primers were employed in a first-round RT-PCR of the TCR CDR3. TCRdb used MiXCR to reprocess the multiplex PCR reads, holding one entry per CDR3 protein. The sample has under 250,000 distinct CDR3 sequences, 15% to 20% seen once. Source material: blood. The receptors here all came from a man aged 50-59 years with Graves' hyperthyroidism.

There are many counts of this clonotype. The chain uses TRBV7-2 and TRBJ2-2, with D perhaps matching TRBD1 (6 bases). V dropped 5 bases and J dropped 1 base, with 14 bases sitting between them. CDR1 and CDR2 (germline): SGHTA, FQGNSA. This CDR3 is 16 amino acids long. Written as DNA, the CDR3 is TGTGCCAGCAGCCAAGCAGGGGTGAGGAACACCGGGGAGCTGTTTTTT. Residues: CASSQAGVRNTGELFF.

This clonotype occurred many times. V is TRBV5-1 and J is TRBJ2-1; D might be TRBD1 or TRBD2, each matching 5 bases. CDR1 SGHRS and CDR2 YFSETQ come from the germline V gene. The CDR3 has 14 amino acids. With 0 bases removed from V and 6 bases from J, the gap between germline ends came to 10 bases. This CDR3 reads CASSLDWGFNEQFF. CDR3 coding DNA: TGCGCCAGCAGCTTGGATTGGGGGTTCAATGAGCAGTTCTTC. The full variable domain, rest sourced from reference TRBV5-1 and TRBJ2-1, is KAGVTQTPRYLIKTRGQQVTLSCSPISGHRSVSWYQQTPGQGLQFLFEYFSETQRNKGNFPGRFSGRQFSNSRSEMNVSTLELGDSALYLCASSLDWGFNEQFFGPGTRLTVL.

V and J are TRBV7-2 and TRBJ2-1; D ambiguous. Germline V gives CDR1 SGHTA, CDR2 FQGNSA. This CDR3 region has 14 residues. V was shortened by 7 bases and J by 6 bases, with 16 bases between the two germline ends. Here the CDR3 DNA reads TGTGCCAGCACCCGGGCCCACGGAGTCAATGAGCAGTTCTTC. This codes for CASTRAHGVNEQFF. Complete variable domain (other parts from reference TRBV7-2 and TRBJ2-1): GAGVSQSPSNKVTEKGKDVELRCDPISGHTALYWYRQSLGQGLEFLIYFQGNSAPDKSGLPSDRFSAERTGGSVSTLTIQRTQQEDSAVYLCASTRAHGVNEQFFGPGTRLTVL.

The chain recombines TRBV6-1 with TRBJ1-1; no definite D call. Trimming took off 6 bases at V and 6 bases at J, with 17 bases between the two ends. Germline CDR1 and CDR2: MNHNS and SASEGT. The CDR3 contains 14 residues. CDR3 loop: CASRTGMDGPEAFF. Here the CDR3 DNA reads TGTGCCAGCAGGACTGGGATGGATGGCCCTGAAGCTTTCTTT.

The table lists this clonotype with many counts. The chain is built from TRBV20-1 and TRBJ1-1, with D hard to call. CDR3 length: 11 amino acids. V was clipped by 6 bases and J by 2 bases, with 7 bases between them. From germline, CDR1 is DFQATT and CDR2 SNEGSKA (reference sequence). The CDR3 DNA sequence: TGCAGTGCCTGGTATAACACTGAAGCTTTCTTT. The encoded protein is CSAWYNTEAFF.

V usage is TRBV12-5 and J usage is TRBJ2-7; 7 positions match TRBD1. V shed 0 bases, J shed 7 bases, and the junction held 9 bases outside the gene matches. CDR3 length: 15 residues. CDR1 and CDR2 from the germline V gene are LGHNT and FRNRAP. DNA for the CDR3: TGTGCTAGTGGTTTGGTACAGGGGCCCCTTGGAGAGCAGTACTTC. Its translation: CASGLVQGPLGEQYF.

V gene TRBV28 combines with J gene TRBJ1-5, with TRBD1 matching over 7 bases. Germline CDR1 MDHEN, CDR2 SYDVKM. Trimming took 4 bases from V and 4 from J; bases not matched to a gene: 4. The CDR3 runs 14 residues. CDR3 coding DNA: TGTGCCAGCAGTTGGGGACAGTGGAATCAGCCCCAGCATTTT. This codes for CASSWGQWNQPQHF.

Points on this clonotype: One base away lies a much larger clone, so this may be a sequencing read error. The rearrangement joins TRBV10-3 to TRBJ2-3, with 9 bases aligning to TRBD2. J lost 5 bases, V lost 2 bases, and 8 bases had no gene match. The V gene's germline CDR1 is ENHRY and CDR2 SYGVKD. The CDR3 runs to 16 residues. The CDR3 bases are TGTGCCATCAGTGAGGGCGCTAGCGGGGTTGGAGATACGCAGTATTTT. This sequence encodes CAISEGASGVGDTQYF.

This clonotype has ten or more counts. The chain employs TRBV20-1 and TRBJ1-1; D not resolved. The CDR3 totals 11 residues. Deletions cut 3 bases from V and 1 base from J, with 3 bases between. Germline V gives CDR1 DFQATT, CDR2 SNEGSKA (reference sequence). In DNA form, the CDR3 reads TGCAGTGCTAGGAGGAACACTGAAGCTTTCTTT. This encodes CSARRNTEAFF.

This clonotype was recorded many times. V usage is TRBV12-3 or TRBV12-4 and J usage is TRBJ1-1; D gene ambiguous. The V gene lost 3 bases and the J gene lost 0 bases, with 8 bases spanning the gap. There are 14 residues in the CDR3. The CDR3 reads CASSFGRVNTEAFF. In DNA form, the CDR3 reads TGTGCCAGCAGTTTTGGCCGGGTGAACACTGAAGCTTTCTTT.

The chain combines TRBV20-1 with TRBJ2-1; D might be TRBD2 (5 bases). V was trimmed by 5 bases and J by 1 base, leaving 9 bases between them. From germline, CDR1 is DFQATT and CDR2 SNEGSKA (reference sequence). This CDR3 has 13 residues. DNA for the CDR3: TGCAGTGCTCAAAGAGGGTCCTACAATGAGCAGTTCTTC. Translating it yields CSAQRGSYNEQFF.

This chain links TRBV20-1 with TRBJ2-3, with 10 bases that match TRBD2. Germline values: CDR1 DFQATT, CDR2 SNEGSKA (reference sequence). The J segment lost 2 bases and the V segment lost 0 bases, leaving 14 bases of the junction unmatched. The CDR3 consists of 19 residues. CDR3 coding DNA: TGCAGTGCTAGAGACGGAACTAGCGGGACCCATAAGGCCACAGATACGCAGTATTTT. Its translation is CSARDGTSGTHKATDTQYF.

The J gene is TRBJ2-1, the V gene TRBV7-2, with TRBD2 matching 8 bases. CDR3 length: 14 amino acids. Germline values: CDR1 SGHTA, CDR2 FQGNSA. V was clipped by 5 bases and J by 7 bases; unmatched bases: 7. CDR3 sequence (DNA): TGTGCCAGCAGCCCCGAGGCTAGCGGGAATGAGCAGTTCTTC. It is translated as CASSPEASGNEQFF.

The V call is TRBV7-9, the J call TRBJ2-4, with TRBD1 matching over 8 bases. V gave up 2 bases and J gave up 1 base; unmatched junction bases: 10. The CDR3 is 18 residues long. Per the germline V gene, CDR1 is SEHNR and CDR2 is FQNEAQ (reference sequence). The CDR3 coding sequence is TGTGCCAGCAGCTTATCGGACCGGACAGGGAGTGCCAAAAACATTCAGTACTTC. Amino acids: CASSLSDRTGSAKNIQYF.

CDR3 nucleotide sequence: TGTGCCAGCAGTGGGGGACTAGCGGGAGACCCAGATACGCAGTATTTT. Amino acids: CASSGGLAGDPDTQYF. This chain uses TRBV6-1 with TRBJ2-3, with 14 bases aligning to TRBD2. Germline V gene lookup returns CDR1 MNHNS and CDR2 SASEGT. J lost 4 bases, V lost 4 bases, and 4 bases had no gene match. The CDR3 loop spans 16 amino acids.

This clonotype was seen repeatedly, ten times or more. The chain links TRBV24-1 to TRBJ2-3; a possible D gene is TRBD1 (5 bases). The germline V gene has CDR1 KGHDR and CDR2 SFDVKD. The CDR3 spans 14 residues. Trimming left V 7 bases short and J 3 bases short, with 13 bases between. The CDR3: CATSPMDTTDTQYF. DNA for the CDR3: TGTGCCACCAGCCCGATGGACACTACAGATACGCAGTATTTT.

This clonotype has ten or more counts. V usage is TRBV29-1 and J usage is TRBJ2-1; D is perhaps TRBD1 (6 bases). The V and J ends lost 6 bases and 6 bases respectively, with 6 bases between them. The germline CDR1 and CDR2 sequences are SQVTM and ANQGSEA. The CDR3 totals 10 residues. The CDR3 nucleotides read TGCAGCGTCAGGGGCAATGAGCAGTTCTTC. It encodes CSVRGNEQFF.

This clonotype was seen many times. This rearrangement joins TRBV7-9 to TRBJ1-2; D gene unclear. The CDR3 runs 14 residues. Germline lookup yields CDR1 SEHNR and CDR2 FQNEAQ (reference sequence). The V end lost 5 bases, the J end lost 4 bases, and 14 bases lay between the germline ends. The CDR3 sequence is CASSLFASFYGYTF. The CDR3 DNA reads TGTGCCAGCAGCCTTTTTGCCTCCTTCTATGGCTACACCTTC.

At least ten counts were recorded for this clonotype. V gene TRBV3-1 combines with J gene TRBJ2-7; D uncertain. The V gene's germline CDR1 is LGHDT and CDR2 YNNKEL (reference sequence). The CDR3 covers 12 residues. V dropped 2 bases and J dropped 0 bases, with 2 bases sitting between them. Written as DNA, the CDR3 is TGTGCCAGCAGCCAAAACTCCTACGAGCAGTACTTC. The encoded protein is CASSQNSYEQYF.

In this sample, this clonotype turned up many times. The chain recombines TRBV2 with TRBJ2-3; 7 bases fit TRBD2. V shed 11 bases, J shed 5 bases, and the junction held 10 bases outside the gene matches. This CDR3 spans 13 amino acids. Looked up from germline, CDR1 is SNHLY and CDR2 is FYNNEI. The CDR3 DNA sequence: TGTGCCGGGGGGAGCGGGACGGGAGATACGCAGTATTTT. Protein sequence: CAGGSGTGDTQYF.

A few counts support this clonotype. The J gene is TRBJ1-5, the V gene TRBV10-3, with D tentatively TRBD1 (5 bases). The germline V gene encodes CDR1 ENHRY and CDR2 SYGVKD. The CDR3 covers 13 residues. Trimming shortened V by 7 bases and J by 0 bases, and 7 bases separated the two germline ends. The DNA for the CDR3 is TGTGCCATCAAGGGGAGTAGCAATCAGCCCCAGCATTTT. Amino acids: CAIKGSSNQPQHF.

This clonotype was counted many times. The chain joins TRBV2 to TRBJ2-7; D possibly uses TRBD1 or TRBD2 (5 bases each). CDR1 and CDR2 (germline): SNHLY, FYNNEI. The CDR3 length is 13 residues. V lost 8 bases, J lost 6 bases, and 17 bases lay in between. CDR3 amino acids: CASRSGTLSEQYF. CDR3 coding DNA: TGTGCCAGCCGATCCGGGACCCTCAGCGAGCAGTACTTC.

The sample holds many counts of this clonotype. The chain employs TRBV6-1 and TRBJ1-2, with D uncertain. Germline CDR1 and CDR2: MNHNS and SASEGT. The CDR3 runs 13 residues. The ends were cut back, 3 bases at V and 0 bases at J, with 5 bases in the middle. CDR3 DNA sequence: TGTGCCAGCAGTGAGGCGGCTAACTATGGCTACACCTTC. The encoded protein is CASSEAANYGYTF.

This clonotype was found many times. The chain combines TRBV7-9 with TRBJ1-6; TRBD1 matches 7 bases. Germline loops: CDR1 SEHNR, CDR2 FQNEAQ (reference sequence). V dropped 5 bases and J dropped 8; count of bases not matched to a gene: 9. This CDR3 is 15 amino acids long. The CDR3 DNA follows: TGTGCCAGCAGCCGAATAGGGGGCCGGGATTCACCCCTCCACTTT. Protein product: CASSRIGGRDSPLHF.

This clonotype was seen only a few times. This chain joins TRBV6-4 and TRBJ1-5; D possibly corresponds to TRBD1 (6 bases). CDR1 and CDR2 (germline): MRHNA, SNTAGT. Trimming shortened V by 2 bases and J by 2 bases, and 13 bases separated the two germline ends. The CDR3 loop spans 16 amino acids. CDR3 loop: CASSDGGHMGNQPQHF. In nucleotides, the CDR3 is TGTGCCAGCAGTGACGGGGGCCATATGGGCAATCAGCCCCAGCATTTT.

The chain is built from TRBV3-1 and TRBJ2-2; D tentatively fits TRBD1 or TRBD2 (5 bases each). Germline V gene sequence: CDR1 LGHDT, CDR2 YNNKEL (reference sequence). The CDR3 has 13 amino acids. Between the trimmed V and J ends, which lost 6 bases and 6 bases, there was a span of 11 bases. The CDR3: CASRSLGAGELFF. CDR3 coding DNA: TGTGCCAGCAGAAGTTTGGGGGCCGGGGAGCTGTTTTTT.

This clonotype was counted many times. The chain uses TRBV18 and TRBJ1-1; 7 nucleotides agree with TRBD1. The CDR3 has 12 amino acids. CDR1 and CDR2 from the germline V gene are KGHSH and LQKENI. Trimming cost V 3 bases and J 8 bases; bases outside gene matches: 3. The CDR3 DNA reads TGTGCCAGCTCACCCAAGGACAGGGAAGCTTTCTTT. Translating it yields CASSPKDREAFF.